A selection of T cell receptor beta chains follows, all from one sample in a study of cytomegalovirus exposure and HLA in healthy donors. Profiling relied on immunoSEQ multiplex PCR, and the TCRdb table lists in-frame clones only, not all of them. The repertoire has about 120,000 clones, more than 70% of them found once; the top ten carry roughly 2%. The sample comprised PBMCs. The receptors shown here come from a woman in her twenties or thirties in good health and CMV-seronegative. Both conserved end residues are part of each CDR3. Each record gives: J gene, V gene, clone size, D gene, CDR3 DNA, CDR3 protein. The D gene is left open where the match is weak. Clone size is not always given. Where it is, it says once, few, many or a class for expanded clones.

>TRBJ2-5|TRBV19|-|TRBD1
TGTGCCAGTACCCAGACAGGGCGGGCGCACCGGGGATACCAAGAGACCCAGTACTTC
CASTQTGRAHRGYQETQYF
>TRBJ2-7|TRBV5-6|-|TRBD2
TGTGCCAGCAGCTTGGGGCTAGCGGGAACCTCCTACGAGCAGTACTTC
CASSLGLAGTSYEQYF
>TRBJ2-5|TRBV10-1|-|TRBD2
TGCGCCAGCAGTGAGGGCGGGGGGGCCTGGGAGACCCAGTACTTC
CASSEGGGAWETQYF
>TRBJ1-5|TRBV2|-|-
TGTGCCAGCAGTGAAGCGTGGGGGCGAGGTCAGCCCCAGCATTTT
CASSEAWGRGQPQHF
>TRBJ2-4|TRBV5-1|-|-
TGCGCCAGCAGCTTGGGGGGCCCCAAAAACATTCAGTACTTC
CASSLGGPKNIQYF
>TRBJ1-1|TRBV6-5|-|TRBD1
TGTGCCAGCACCCTGAACAGGGGTGAGAACACTGAAGCTTTCTTT
CASTLNRGENTEAFF
>TRBJ1-6|TRBV6-5|medium-sized|-
TGTGCCAGCAGTCCAGCGAGCTCCTATAATTCACCCCTCCACTTT
CASSPASSYNSPLHF
>TRBJ2-7|TRBV11-1|-|-
TGTGCCAGCAGCTTACCAGCAAGGGGCCGAGCCTACGAGCAGTACTTC
CASSLPARGRAYEQYF
>TRBJ2-1|TRBV9|-|-
TGTGCCAGCAGCGTAGATTCAGCGGGTGCCTACAATGAGCAGTTCTTC
CASSVDSAGAYNEQFF
>TRBJ1-5|TRBV19|few|-
TGTGCCACCTCTTTTTCGGCGCAGGGTAACAATCAGCCCCAGCATTTT
CATSFSAQGNNQPQHF
>TRBJ1-4|TRBV6-6|few|-
TGTGCCAGCAGTGAGTACCCGGGAGCCAGTGGGGTTTTT
CASSEYPGASGVF
>TRBJ1-5|TRBV19|-|TRBD1
TGTGCCAGTAGTACCGGGACAGGGAATCAGCCCCAGCATTTT
CASSTGTGNQPQHF
>TRBJ2-5|TRBV29-1|-|-
TGCAGCGGGGTCCCGTCGCAGGGGGGCGGGACCCAGTACTTC
CSGVPSQGGGTQYF
>TRBJ1-3|TRBV2|-|-
TGTGCCAGCAGCGCGCAAGGGAGGGGTGCCGGAAACACCATATATTTT
CASSAQGRGAGNTIYF
>TRBJ1-2|TRBV9|-|TRBD1
TGTGCCAGCAGCGTAGGGACAGGGGCAGGACGTGGCTACACCTTC
CASSVGTGAGRGYTF
>TRBJ2-1|TRBV2|-|TRBD1
TGTGCCAGCAGGGACAGGACACCAAAGGGGTCCTACAATGAGCAGTTCTTC
CASRDRTPKGSYNEQFF
>TRBJ1-1|TRBV5-1|-|-
TGCGCCAGCAGCGGTTGGGGACTTGAAGCTTTCTTT
CASSGWGLEAFF
>TRBJ1-6|TRBV6-5|-|TRBD1
TGTGCCAGCAGTTACCCGACAGGGTTAAATTCACCCCTCCACTTT
CASSYPTGLNSPLHF
>TRBJ1-6|TRBV11-2|few|-
TGTGCCAGCAGCTTAGAGGGCTATTCACCCCTCCACTTT
CASSLEGYSPLHF
>TRBJ2-5|TRBV4-1|-|-
TGCGCCAGCAGCCAAAGCGAACTGATCATTCAAGAGACCCAGTACTTC
CASSQSELIIQETQYF
>TRBJ2-2|TRBV30|once|-
TGTGCCTGGAGTGTAGGGTCGTGGGGGGGCCTGACCGGGGAGCTGTTTTTT
CAWSVGSWGGLTGELFF
>TRBJ1-1|TRBV18|-|TRBD1
TGTGCCAGCTCATCGGACAGGGGGCTCACTGAAGCTTTCTTT
CASSSDRGLTEAFF
>TRBJ2-1|TRBV7-2|-|-
TGTGCCAGCAGCCCCCGATCAGGGATCCCAAACAATGAGCAGTTCTTC
CASSPRSGIPNNEQFF
>TRBJ2-3|TRBV5-1|-|-
TGCGCCAGCAGCTTGGTCGCAGGTAGCGCAGATACGCAGTATTTT
CASSLVAGSADTQYF
>TRBJ2-2|TRBV11-3|-|TRBD2
TGTGCCAGCACCTTATATAGCGGGGGAACCACCGGGGAGCTGTTTTTT
CASTLYSGGTTGELFF
>TRBJ2-5|TRBV4-1|-|-
TGCGCCAGCAGCCAAGATCCTGGGACTGCGGGGACCCAGTACTTC
CASSQDPGTAGTQYF
>TRBJ2-3|TRBV5-1|-|TRBD2
TGCGCCAGCAGCTCGGGACTAGCGGGTACCTTGCGGGATACGCAGTATTTT
CASSSGLAGTLRDTQYF
>TRBJ2-5|TRBV5-1|-|TRBD2
TGCGCCAGCAGCTTGCCACTAGCGGGGGGAAGAGAGACCCAGTACTTC
CASSLPLAGGRETQYF
>TRBJ1-5|TRBV2|-|TRBD1
TGTGCCAGCAGTGCATTAACAGGGGGCAATCAGCCCCAGCATTTT
CASSALTGGNQPQHF
>TRBJ2-3|TRBV6-6|few|TRBD2
TGTGCCAGCAGTTACGAGCGGGGGGGAATGACAGATACGCAGTATTTT
CASSYERGGMTDTQYF
>TRBJ1-2|TRBV6-5|few|TRBD1
TGTGCCAGCAGCGAACAGGGGAATGGCTACACCTTC
CASSEQGNGYTF
>TRBJ1-2|TRBV6-1|many|-
TGTGCCAGCAGTGAGGGTTCGCGGGGCAATGGCTACACCTTC
CASSEGSRGNGYTF
>TRBJ2-7|TRBV7-2|-|TRBD1
TGTGCCAGCAGCGTTGAACCGGGACAGAAGTACGAGCAGTACTTC
CASSVEPGQKYEQYF
>TRBJ2-3|TRBV5-6|-|-
TGTGCCAGCAGCTTGCTAGCGCTCAGCGGAGATACGCAGTATTTT
CASSLLALSGDTQYF
>TRBJ1-6|TRBV6-1|-|-
TGTGCCAGCCAAACGGAGTATAATTCACCCCTCCACTTT
CASQTEYNSPLHF
>TRBJ1-2|TRBV5-8|once|-
TGTGCCAGCAGCTTGGGAGGGTGGCCTAACTATGGCTACACCTTC
CASSLGGWPNYGYTF
>TRBJ2-1|TRBV7-2|few|-
TGTGCCAGCAGCTTAGGCACCGGGTTTTACAATGAGCAGTTCTTC
CASSLGTGFYNEQFF
>TRBJ2-3|TRBV6-1|-|-
TGTGCCAGCAGTGAAGGGGACACAGGGTCGCAGTATTTT
CASSEGDTGSQYF
>TRBJ1-5|TRBV5-1|-|TRBD1
TGCGCCAGCAGCTCAGGGACAGGGATTAATCAGCCCCAGCATTTT
CASSSGTGINQPQHF